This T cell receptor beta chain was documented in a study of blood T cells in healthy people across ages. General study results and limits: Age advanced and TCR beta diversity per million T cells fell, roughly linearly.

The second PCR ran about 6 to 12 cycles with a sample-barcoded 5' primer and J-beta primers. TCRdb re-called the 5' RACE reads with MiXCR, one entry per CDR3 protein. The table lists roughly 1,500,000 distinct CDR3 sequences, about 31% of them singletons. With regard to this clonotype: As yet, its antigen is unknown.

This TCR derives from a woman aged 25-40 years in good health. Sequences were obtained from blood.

The CDR3 DNA follows: TGCAGTGCTAGTGGCCGGGACTTCTTCTATGAGCAGTTCTTC. Its translation: CSASGRDFFYEQFF. The chain has TRBV20-1 and TRBJ2-1; D may be TRBD2 (6 bases). Germline assignment: CDR1 DFQATT and CDR2 SNEGSKA (reference sequence). The V end was cut by 3 bases, the J end by 8 bases, with 17 bases between. The CDR3 totals 14 residues.